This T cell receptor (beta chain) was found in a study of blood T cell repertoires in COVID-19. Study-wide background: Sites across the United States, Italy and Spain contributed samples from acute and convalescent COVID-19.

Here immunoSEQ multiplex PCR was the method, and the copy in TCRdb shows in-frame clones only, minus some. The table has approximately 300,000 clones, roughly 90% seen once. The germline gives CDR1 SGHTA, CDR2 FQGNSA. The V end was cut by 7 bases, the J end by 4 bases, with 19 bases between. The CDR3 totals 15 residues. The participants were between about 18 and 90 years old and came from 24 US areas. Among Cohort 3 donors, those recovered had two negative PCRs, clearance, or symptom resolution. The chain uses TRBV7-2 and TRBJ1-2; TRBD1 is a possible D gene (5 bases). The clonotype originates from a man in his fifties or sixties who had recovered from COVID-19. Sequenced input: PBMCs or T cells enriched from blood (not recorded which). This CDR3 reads CASTPLGEGIYGYTF. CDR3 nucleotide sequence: TGTGCCAGCACCCCTTTGGGGGAGGGGATCTATGGCTACACCTTC.